This T cell receptor (beta chain) was recorded in a study of T cell repertoires in cytomegalovirus infection. Looking at the study overall: Indications of both CMV infection and matching HLA type were provided by public TCR beta signatures.

TCRdb re-derived calls from the reads in MiXCR, one entry per CDR3 protein. The data hold about 210,000 distinct CDR3 sequences, with 6.5% observed a single time. In its sample, this clonotype was seen many times. Germline V gene data show CDR1 as MNHEY and CDR2 as SVGAGI. V lost 0 bases to trimming and J lost 5 bases, with 12 bases between them. CDR3 length equals 15 residues. The chain is built from TRBV6-5 and TRBJ2-3; D is possibly TRBD2 (6 bases). The sequence was obtained from a human donor in good health (CMV status not recorded). Some clones in this sample may be carry-over from other donors' samples. The sequencing sample was made of PBMCs. The CDR3 coding sequence is TGTGCCAGCAGTTACTCCGGGACTCCCCAAGATACGCAGTATTTT. Its translation: CASSYSGTPQDTQYF.